The 32 T cell receptor beta chains below were found in one sample sequenced in a study of T cells in Graves' hyperthyroidism and ophthalmopathy (dated by TCRdb to 2018 to 2020). The library relied on multiplex PCR. These reads were obtained on an Illumina HiSeq 2000. Amplification of TCR beta CDR3 regions was carried out from RNA transcripts. The TCR CDR3 was subjected to a first round of RT-PCR using the HTBI primer set and the Qiagen OneStep RT-PCR kit. TCRdb took the public reads, trimmed them with fastp at Q25, ran MiXCR for clone calling and kept in-frame beta chains. Rows with one shared CDR3 protein collapse into an entry with the most common genes and DNA. The sample table holds 650,000 to 700,000 distinct CDR3 sequences, of which 15% to 20% were seen once. About 14% of the sample is held by the ten biggest clonotypes. Sequencing used blood. The receptors derive from a man in his fifties or sixties with Graves' hyperthyroidism.

The V gene is TRBV9, the J gene TRBJ2-2; no firm D call. The V gene's germline CDR1 is SGDLS and CDR2 YYNGEE. Trimming pared 3 bases from V and 6 bases from J, leaving 9 bases between. This CDR3 is built from 13 residues. The CDR3 spells CASSATVAGELFF. CDR3 DNA sequence: TGTGCCAGCAGCGCTACTGTGGCCGGGGAGCTGTTTTTT.

This clonotype has ten or more counts. The rearrangement joins TRBV7-2 to TRBJ1-1; D gene unclear. Germline CDR1 reads SGHTA; CDR2 reads FQGNSA. The CDR3 spans 13 residues. V was clipped by 4 bases and J by 8 bases, with 14 bases between them. Written as DNA, the CDR3 is TGTGCCAGCAGCTCCCTTTCGAGTTTAGAAGCTTTCTTT. Translation: CASSSLSSLEAFF. Drawing the rest from reference TRBV7-2 and TRBJ1-1, the complete variable domain is GAGVSQSPSNKVTEKGKDVELRCDPISGHTALYWYRQSLGQGLEFLIYFQGNSAPDKSGLPSDRFSAERTGGSVSTLTIQRTQQEDSAVYLCASSSLSSLEAFFGQGTRLTVV.

This clonotype came up many times. The chain is built from TRBV2 and TRBJ1-2; TRBD1 matches at 12 bases. CDR3 size: 15 residues. Germline lookup yields CDR1 SNHLY and CDR2 FYNNEI. The V gene end was trimmed by 5 bases and the J gene end by 6 bases; junction bases not matched to a gene: 7. The CDR3, as DNA: TGTGCCAGCAGTCGAGGGACAGGGGGCACCGATGGCTACACCTTC. Translated, it gives CASSRGTGGTDGYTF.

This clonotype was seen a handful of times. This rearrangement joins TRBV25-1 to TRBJ2-7, with TRBD1 identical over 12 bases. Germline V gives CDR1 MGHDK, CDR2 SYGVNS. This CDR3 has 16 amino acids. V lost 1 base, J lost 4 bases, and 5 bases stayed unmatched. This chain's CDR3 is CASSEWGQGAKYEQYF. The CDR3 DNA reads as TGTGCCAGCAGTGAATGGGGACAGGGGGCAAAGTACGAGCAGTACTTC.

The chain has TRBV7-9 and TRBJ1-2; TRBD1 is a possible D gene (6 bases). Trimming removed 3 bases at V and 4 bases at J, with 12 bases between. Germline lookup yields CDR1 SEHNR and CDR2 FQNEAQ (reference sequence). The CDR3 is 14 residues long. The CDR3 DNA sequence: TGTGCCAGCAGCTTCCGGGACAATTTCTATGGCTACACCTTC. This encodes CASSFRDNFYGYTF.

This rearrangement joins TRBV7-2 to TRBJ2-2; D remains ambiguous. The CDR3 loop spans 13 amino acids. Germline lookup yields CDR1 SGHTA and CDR2 FQGNSA. Trimming took 5 bases from V and 6 from J, leaving 10 bases between them. The CDR3 region is CASSRLGPGELFF. The DNA of the CDR3 is TGTGCCAGCAGCCGCCTAGGACCCGGGGAGCTGTTTTTT.

The chain employs TRBV6-1 and TRBJ1-2, with a possible D match to TRBD1 (6 bases). This CDR3 has 13 residues. Germline CDR1 is MNHNS and CDR2 is SASEGT. The V end was cut by 6 bases, the J end by 8 bases, with 16 bases between. This CDR3 reads CASSPLTGKGYTF. The CDR3 DNA reads TGTGCCAGCAGCCCCCTGACAGGAAAAGGCTACACCTTC.

This clonotype has a count of ten or more. The chain joins TRBV18 to TRBJ2-3; D unclear. Germline CDR1 reads KGHSH; CDR2 reads LQKENI. The CDR3 is made up of 15 amino acids. The V gene lost 2 bases and the J gene lost 1 base, with 10 bases spanning the gap. CDR3 loop: CASSPFRARTDTQYF. CDR3 nucleotides: TGTGCCAGCTCACCATTCCGGGCCCGCACAGATACGCAGTATTTT.

The V and J genes are TRBV28 and TRBJ2-1; 7 positions agree with TRBD2. The CDR3 has 15 amino acids. The V segment lost 2 bases and the J segment 4 bases; nucleotides outside the gene matches: 5. The V gene's germline CDR1 is MDHEN and CDR2 SYDVKM. Here the CDR3 reads CASSLRRERYNEQFF. CDR3 nucleotide sequence: TGTGCCAGCAGTTTACGGCGGGAGCGGTACAATGAGCAGTTCTTC.

The sample holds many counts of this clonotype. This rearrangement joins TRBV28 to TRBJ1-2; 8 nucleotides agree with TRBD1. There are 13 residues in the CDR3. V was pared by 7 bases and J by 4 bases, with 5 bases of the junction left unmatched. Germline values: CDR1 MDHEN, CDR2 SYDVKM. CDR3 DNA sequence: TGTGCCAGCACCATAGACAGGGGCTATGGCTACACCTTC. It is translated as CASTIDRGYGYTF.

This clonotype was observed a handful of times. V usage is TRBV28 and J usage is TRBJ1-1; D is uncertain. The CDR3 consists of 13 residues. From germline, CDR1 is MDHEN and CDR2 SYDVKM. Trimming left V 6 bases short and J 4 bases short, with 12 bases between. DNA for the CDR3: TGTGCCAGCAGACAAGGCGGATTCACTGAAGCTTTCTTT. Translation gives CASRQGGFTEAFF.

The chain combines TRBV10-1 with TRBJ2-3; 13 nucleotides match TRBD2. Germline-derived CDR1 and CDR2 are WNHNN and SYGVQD (reference sequence). The CDR3 spans 15 residues. V dropped 6 bases and J dropped 6; count of bases not matched to a gene: 6. DNA for the CDR3: TGCGCCAGCAGCCACGGACTAGCGGGAGAGGATACGCAGTATTTT. It specifies CASSHGLAGEDTQYF.

This clonotype was counted many times. The chain combines TRBV6-5 with TRBJ1-1; tentatively, D is TRBD1 (6 bases). This CDR3 region has 15 residues. The V end lost 2 bases, the J end lost 3 bases, and 13 bases lay between the germline ends. Looked up from germline, CDR1 is MNHEY and CDR2 is SVGAGI. CDR3 protein: CASSYKRGRHTEAFF. Here the CDR3 DNA reads TGTGCCAGCAGTTACAAGCGGGGGCGGCACACTGAAGCTTTCTTT.

This clonotype showed up many times. This chain joins TRBV10-1 and TRBJ2-2; 14 bases match TRBD2. Germline values: CDR1 WNHNN, CDR2 SYGVQD (reference sequence). The trim removed 2 bases at V and 1 base at J, leaving 3 bases unmatched. The CDR3 has 18 amino acids. The CDR3 loop reads CASSEPGTSGRNTGELFF. The CDR3 coding sequence is TGCGCCAGCAGTGAGCCCGGGACTAGCGGGAGGAACACCGGGGAGCTGTTTTTT.

This clonotype was counted only a few times. This chain uses TRBV7-3 with TRBJ2-1, with 11 bases fitting TRBD2. The V segment lost 5 bases and the J segment 5 bases; nucleotides outside the gene matches: 14. The CDR3 runs 18 residues. Germline V CDR1 and CDR2: SGHTA, FQGTGA. CDR3 nucleotides: TGTGCCAGCAGCCCGTCAGGGACTAGCGGACACACTAACAATGAGCAGTTCTTC. This translates into CASSPSGTSGHTNNEQFF.

This clonotype has ten or more counts. The chain has TRBV11-2 and TRBJ2-5, with 8 bases identical to TRBD2. CDR1 is SGHAT and CDR2 is FQNNGV in the germline V gene. V lost 5 bases and J lost 2; bases outside the gene matches: 10. The length of the CDR3 is 16 residues. This CDR3 reads CASSLYSGTNQETQYF. In DNA form, the CDR3 reads TGTGCCAGCAGCCTCTATAGCGGGACGAATCAAGAGACCCAGTACTTC.

This clonotype showed up just once. V usage is TRBV7-9 and J usage is TRBJ2-2, with D perhaps matching TRBD1 (6 bases). The V gene lost 4 bases and the J gene lost 8 bases, with 20 bases spanning the gap. CDR3 length equals 16 residues. Germline V gives CDR1 SEHNR, CDR2 FQNEAQ (reference sequence). CDR3 coding DNA: TGTGCCAGCAGCTCCCTCCGGGACACCCGTTTGGGGGAGCTGTTTTTT. It yields the protein CASSSLRDTRLGELFF. Full variable domain (rest looked up from reference TRBV7-9 and TRBJ2-2): DTGVSQNPRHKITKRGQNVTFRCDPISEHNRLYWYRQTLGQGPEFLTYFQNEAQLEKSRLLSDRFSAERPKGSFSTLEIQRTEQGDSAMYLCASSSLRDTRLGELFFGEGSRLTVL.

The chain recombines TRBV7-6 with TRBJ2-1; 11 positions agree with TRBD1. CDR1 SGHVS and CDR2 FNYEAQ come from the germline V gene. The length of the CDR3 is 14 residues. V shed 6 bases and J 7 bases; nucleotides not matched to a gene: 5. This CDR3 reads CASRRDRGSNEQFF. DNA for the CDR3: TGTGCCAGCAGGAGGGACAGGGGGTCGAATGAGCAGTTCTTC.

The sample holds many counts of this clonotype. The chain uses TRBV2 and TRBJ1-1; no definite D call. With 5 bases removed from V and 3 bases from J, the gap between germline ends came to 7 bases. This CDR3 comprises 12 residues. Looked up from germline, CDR1 is SNHLY and CDR2 is FYNNEI. CDR3 DNA: TGTGCCAGCAGTTCCGCCCACACTGAAGCTTTCTTT. Amino acids: CASSSAHTEAFF.

With regard to this clonotype: A read error may explain this, as a much larger clone is one base away. The rearrangement joins TRBV19 to TRBJ2-5; D is unresolved. V was pared by 6 bases and J by 0 bases, with 8 bases between. The CDR3 has 13 amino acids. CDR1 is LNHDA, CDR2 SQIVND, per germline (reference sequence). As DNA, the CDR3 is TGTGCCAGTAGGAGGACGGACCAAGAGACCCAGTACTTC. Amino acids: CASRRTDQETQYF.

This clonotype has a handful of counts. A read error may produce the germline difference seen at one junction end. The rearrangement links TRBV11-2 to TRBJ2-5; no clear D gene. The V gene's germline CDR1 is SGHAT and CDR2 FQNNGV. The CDR3 consists of 12 residues. The CDR3 sequence is CASSSTRVPTNF. Here the CDR3 DNA reads TGTGCCAGCAGCTCAACTCGGGTACCGACAAACTTC.

This clonotype was seen many times. This rearrangement joins TRBV5-4 to TRBJ2-1; D not resolved. The CDR3 has 13 amino acids. Trimming left V 0 bases short and J 4 bases short, with 5 bases between. CDR1 and CDR2 (germline): SGHNT, YYREEE (reference sequence). This CDR3 is CASSLDTYNEQFF. CDR3 nucleotides: TGTGCCAGCAGCTTGGACACTTACAATGAGCAGTTCTTC.

The table lists this clonotype with a few counts. This chain joins TRBV14 and TRBJ1-4; D unresolved. CDR1 and CDR2 (germline): SGHDN, FVKESK. This CDR3 spans 17 amino acids. The germline V and J ends were trimmed by 0 bases and 4 bases, with 15 bases remaining between them. CDR3 protein: CASSQDQSFGLNEKLFF. CDR3 in DNA: TGTGCCAGCAGCCAAGATCAGTCATTCGGACTTAATGAAAAACTGTTTTTT.

Concerning this clonotype itself: The CDR3 ends on some other residue instead of the conserved phenylalanine or tryptophan, so this is likely a read error. The chain is built from TRBV27 and TRBJ2-2; D gene unclear. The germline gives CDR1 MNHEY, CDR2 SMNVEV (reference sequence). CDR3 length: 13 residues. The germline V and J ends were trimmed by 1 base and 6 bases, with 6 bases remaining between them. The CDR3 loop reads CASSLYPPGELFI. In nucleotides, the CDR3 is TGTGCCAGCAGTTTATACCCCCCCGGGGAGCTGTTTATT.

In its sample, this clonotype was seen many times. This chain connects TRBV7-9 to TRBJ1-6; 7 nucleotides agree with TRBD1. V was clipped by 5 bases and J by 1 base; unmatched bases: 5. Germline V CDR1 and CDR2: SEHNR, FQNEAQ (reference sequence). CDR3 size: 16 residues. The CDR3 bases are TGTGCCAGCAGCCCCCCGGGACAGTCCTATAATTCACCCCTCCACTTT. Its translation: CASSPPGQSYNSPLHF.

The chain carries TRBV7-9 and TRBJ1-5; D unresolved. Looked up from germline, CDR1 is SEHNR and CDR2 is FQNEAQ (reference sequence). Trimming cost V 8 bases and J 0 bases, with 11 bases left between them. CDR3 size: 14 residues. CDR3 amino acids: CASHTLNSNQPQHF. The CDR3 DNA is TGTGCCAGCCACACTCTGAATAGCAATCAGCCCCAGCATTTT.

This chain links TRBV19 with TRBJ2-3, with TRBD2 matching over 7 bases. This CDR3 comprises 15 residues. Germline trimming cut 5 bases from V and 0 bases from J; bases unmatched to any gene: 5. CDR1 LNHDA and CDR2 SQIVND come from the germline V gene (reference sequence). In nucleotides, the CDR3 is TGTGCCAGTAGTTGGCGGGAGCCGAGCACAGATACGCAGTATTTT. This sequence encodes CASSWREPSTDTQYF.

The chain joins TRBV5-1 to TRBJ2-5; perhaps D is TRBD1 or TRBD2 (6 bases each). Trimming took 1 base from V and 5 from J, leaving 15 bases between them. CDR3 size: 15 residues. Germline CDR1 SGHRS, CDR2 YFSETQ. CDR3 nucleotide sequence: TGCGCCAGCAGCTTGACGGGGGCCCCTCGGGAGACCCAGTACTTC. Translating it yields CASSLTGAPRETQYF. The variable domain in full, completed from reference TRBV5-1 and TRBJ2-5, reads KAGVTQTPRYLIKTRGQQVTLSCSPISGHRSVSWYQQTPGQGLQFLFEYFSETQRNKGNFPGRFSGRQFSNSRSEMNVSTLELGDSALYLCASSLTGAPRETQYFGPGTRLLVL.

The rearrangement links TRBV7-2 to TRBJ2-7, with 13 bases identical to TRBD2. V shed 5 bases, J shed 2 bases, and the junction held 15 bases outside the gene matches. The CDR3 is 19 residues long. The germline CDR1 and CDR2 sequences are SGHTA and FQGNSA. CDR3 in amino acids: CASSHKSGLAGSGAYEQYF. CDR3 DNA: TGTGCCAGCAGCCACAAATCGGGACTAGCGGGATCGGGGGCCTACGAGCAGTACTTC.

The V gene is TRBV14, the J gene TRBJ2-1; 10 bases are a match to TRBD2. The length of the CDR3 is 18 residues. The germline V gene encodes CDR1 SGHDN and CDR2 FVKESK. After removal of 0 bases from V and 3 bases from J, the junction contained 8 bases not matched to a gene. The CDR3 DNA reads as TGTGCCAGCAGCCAAGAGAGACCGGGACTAGCGTTCTACAATGAGCAGTTCTTC. The encoded protein is CASSQERPGLAFYNEQFF.

In its sample, this clonotype was seen many times. V usage is TRBV29-1 and J usage is TRBJ2-5, with D perhaps TRBD2 (7 bases). There are 13 residues in the CDR3. The germline V and J ends were trimmed by 3 bases and 5 bases, with 13 bases remaining between them. Germline CDR1 reads SQVTM; CDR2 reads ANQGSEA. CDR3 amino acids: CSVEGGHSETQYF. The DNA for the CDR3 is TGCAGCGTTGAGGGGGGGCATTCTGAGACCCAGTACTTC.

This clonotype occurred many times. V usage is TRBV12-3 or TRBV12-4 and J usage is TRBJ1-5; D unclear. V shed 6 bases and J shed 0 bases, with 6 bases lying between them. The CDR3 is 13 amino acids. For the CDR3, the DNA is TGTGCCAGCAGACCAAATAGCAATCAGCCCCAGCATTTT. Amino acids: CASRPNSNQPQHF.